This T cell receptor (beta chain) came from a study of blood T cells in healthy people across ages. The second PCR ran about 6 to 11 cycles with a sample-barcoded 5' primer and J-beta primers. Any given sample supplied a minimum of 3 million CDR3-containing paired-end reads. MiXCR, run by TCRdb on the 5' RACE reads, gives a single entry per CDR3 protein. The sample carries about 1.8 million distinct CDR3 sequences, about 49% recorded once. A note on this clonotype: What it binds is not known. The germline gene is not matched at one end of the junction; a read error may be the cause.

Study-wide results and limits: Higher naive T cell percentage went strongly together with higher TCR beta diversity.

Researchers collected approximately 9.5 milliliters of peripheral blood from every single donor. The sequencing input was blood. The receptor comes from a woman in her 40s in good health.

The CDR3 DNA follows: TGTGCCAGCAGCTTAAACGAGGGGGCTGAGAACTATAGCTACACCTTC. Translation gives CASSLNEGAENYSYTF. The chain couples TRBV7-2 to TRBJ1-2; TRBD1 matches at 7 bases. The V gene's germline CDR1 is SGHTA and CDR2 FQGNSA. The CDR3 is 16 amino acids.